This TCR beta chain emerged from a study of breast tumors, draining lymph nodes, adjacent tissues. Broader study findings: Compared with lymph nodes, tumors were less diverse; compared with nontumor tissue, more. Tumor and nontumor repertoires were significantly more similar in luminal-like than in basal-like breast cancer. The data were judged consistent with most tumor T cells coming from lymph node and expanding in tumor.

Samples came from axillary lymph nodes draining the breast cancer. Trimming took 1 base from V and 4 from J, leaving 13 bases between them. CDR3 size: 15 residues. Germline loops: CDR1 MNHNS, CDR2 SASEGT. TCRdb re-called the multiplex PCR reads with MiXCR, one entry per CDR3 protein. Of 150,000 to 200,000 distinct CDR3 sequences in the sample, 30% to 35% were seen once. As to this clonotype: Its target is unknown.

This receptor was obtained from a female donor with breast cancer. Some clones in this sample may be carry-over from other donors' samples. The genes are TRBV6-1 and TRBJ1-1, with D maybe TRBD1 (5 bases). The sample consisted of axillary lymph node tissue. The CDR3 region is CASSEEGRVFTEAFF. As DNA, the CDR3 is TGTGCCAGCAGTGAAGAGGGCAGGGTGTTCACTGAAGCTTTCTTT.